The rows below give T cell receptor beta chains drawn from one sample of a study of blood T cell repertoires in COVID-19. This table comes from immunoSEQ multiplex PCR, and its TCRdb copy is limited to in-frame clones, with some not included. The data show about 64,000 clones, 84% seen once. Material: peripheral blood. The receptor set was obtained from a woman aged 55-69 years with acute or convalescent COVID-19. Both conserved end residues are part of each CDR3. The D gene is left open where the match is weak. Size tells how often a clone was seen (once, few, many) or the class of an expanded clone, and some rows leave it out.

>once|NA|TRBJ2-2|TRBV6-2/TRBV6-3
TGTGCCAGCAGTTACGTTTCGGGAGCCGGGGAGCTGTTTTTT
CASSYVSGAGELFF
>NA|NA|TRBJ2-2|TRBV29-1
TGCAGCGTTGAAGATTTGCGGGATGCGAACACCGGGGAGCTGTTTTTT
CSVEDLRDANTGELFF
>few|NA|TRBJ1-4|TRBV29-1
TGCAGCGTTGACGGCGGCGTAGGTGGGAAACTGTTTTTT
CSVDGGVGGKLFF
>NA|NA|TRBJ1-2|TRBV9
TGTGCCAGCAGCGTAGGGCAGGGCTCTGGCTACACCTTC
CASSVGQGSGYTF
>NA|TRBD1|TRBJ1-5|TRBV24-1
TGTGCCACCTCCGGGACAGGGTCGGAACAGCCCCAGCATTTT
CATSGTGSEQPQHF
>NA|TRBD1|TRBJ2-5|TRBV18
TGTGCCAGCTCACCGACAGGGGGCCGGCAAGAGACCCAGTACTTC
CASSPTGGRQETQYF
>NA|NA|TRBJ2-1|TRBV3-1/TRBV3-2
TGTGCCAGCAGCCACCCAGCCAGGTCCACCATTAGCTCCTACAATGAGCAGTTCTTC
CASSHPARSTISSYNEQFF
>NA|NA|TRBJ2-5|TRBV6-1
TGTGCCAGCAGTGAACTCCCGGGTGCACAAGAGACCCAGTACTTC
CASSELPGAQETQYF
>NA|NA|TRBJ1-1|TRBV7-9
TGTGCCAGCAGCAACCGGGAGGTGGCTTTCTTT
CASSNREVAFF
>NA|NA|TRBJ1-5|TRBV3-1/TRBV3-2
TGTGCCAGCAGCCATTCCGGGAACAATCAGCCCCAGCATTTT
CASSHSGNNQPQHF
>NA|TRBD1|TRBJ1-2|TRBV19
TGTGCCAGTAGTCCGAACCACAGGGACAGGGGATGGGATGGCTACACCTTC
CASSPNHRDRGWDGYTF
>NA|NA|TRBJ1-4|TRBV5-1
TGCGCCAGCAGCTCGCAGGGGTCATCGGGAGAAAAACTGTTTTTT
CASSSQGSSGEKLFF
>NA|TRBD1|TRBJ1-3|TRBV3-1/TRBV3-2
TGTGCCAGCAGCCGCCAGACAGGGCTTGGAAACACCATATATTTT
CASSRQTGLGNTIYF
>NA|NA|TRBJ2-5|TRBV5-1
TGCGCCAGCAGCTTGGCCAGGACACCGCCGGGGACCCAGTACTTC
CASSLARTPPGTQYF
>few|NA|TRBJ1-2|TRBV5-6
TGTGCCAGCAGCTTGGATTGGGGAGACTACACCTTC
CASSLDWGDYTF
>NA|TRBD1|TRBJ1-5|TRBV19
TGTGCCAGTAGTATTTACAGGGGGGATTATAGCAATCAGCCCCAGCATTTT
CASSIYRGDYSNQPQHF
>NA|TRBD1|TRBJ2-3|TRBV5-1
TGCGCCAGCAGCTACGGACAGGGAGGAGTAACAGATACGCAGTATTTT
CASSYGQGGVTDTQYF
>NA|NA|TRBJ1-4|TRBV4-2
TGTGCCAGCAGCCAAGAGGCGGGATCAACTAATGAAAAACTGTTTTTT
CASSQEAGSTNEKLFF
>NA|TRBD1|TRBJ1-2|TRBV19
TGTGCCAGTAGTATATCCGGGACAGGGGACCGCTATGGCTACACCTTC
CASSISGTGDRYGYTF
>NA|NA|TRBJ1-1|TRBV27
TGTGCCAGCAGACGGGAGGACGTAAGCACTGAAGCTTTCTTT
CASRREDVSTEAFF
>NA|NA|TRBJ1-3|TRBV4-2
TGTGCCAGCAGCCAGGAGGGGGGGAACACCATATATTTT
CASSQEGGNTIYF
>few|NA|TRBJ1-1|TRBV6-1
TGTGCCAGCAGTGACAGGGGTCACATGAACACTGAAGCTTTCTTT
CASSDRGHMNTEAFF
>NA|NA|TRBJ1-6|TRBV19
TGTGCCAGTAGTATTAATAGCCGCAGCTCCTATAATTCACCCCTCCACTTT
CASSINSRSSYNSPLHF
>NA|NA|TRBJ2-2|TRBV6-5
TGTGCCAGCAGGCAGACAGGGAACACCGGGGAGCTGTTTTTT
CASRQTGNTGELFF
>NA|NA|TRBJ2-3|TRBV7-8
TGTGCCAGCAGCTTAGACGGCAGGGCCGATACGCAGTATTTT
CASSLDGRADTQYF
>NA|TRBD1|TRBJ1-5|TRBV2
TGTGCCAGCAGTATGACAGGGCCCAATCAGCCCCAGCATTTT
CASSMTGPNQPQHF
>once|NA|TRBJ1-1|TRBV9
TGTGCCAGCAGCGTACAGGGGAGCACTGAAGCTTTCTTT
CASSVQGSTEAFF
>NA|NA|TRBJ1-1|TRBV5-6
TGTGCCAGCAGCTTGGGACAGAAGAACACTGAAGCTTTCTTT
CASSLGQKNTEAFF
>few|NA|TRBJ2-3|TRBV9
TGTGCCAGCAGCGCCCCGGGGGACACAGATACGCAGTATTTT
CASSAPGDTDTQYF
>NA|TRBD2|TRBJ2-3|TRBV12-5
TGTGCTAGTGGCCCGGGACTAGCGGGGACCACAGATACGCAGTATTTT
CASGPGLAGTTDTQYF
>NA|NA|TRBJ1-5|TRBV18
TGTGCCAGCTCCGGACAGATCGATCAGCCCCAGCATTTT
CASSGQIDQPQHF
>NA|NA|TRBJ1-2|TRBV6-5
TGTGCCAGCAGTTACCGGGGGGAAGACTATGGCTACACCTTC
CASSYRGEDYGYTF
>NA|NA|TRBJ1-2|TRBV18
TGTGCCAGCTCACCGAGTAGGGGTCAGGAAGGCTACACCTTC
CASSPSRGQEGYTF
>NA|NA|TRBJ2-3|TRBV11-2
TGTGCCAGCACCCCCGGGGGCACAGATACGCAGTATTTT
CASTPGGTDTQYF
>NA|TRBD1|TRBJ1-2|TRBV2
TGTGTCAGCAGTGTACAGGGGGCGCTCAATGGCTACACCTTC
CVSSVQGALNGYTF
>few|TRBD1|TRBJ2-5|TRBV10-1
TGCGCCAGCAGTGATACCAACAGGGGAGAGACCCAGTACTTC
CASSDTNRGETQYF
>NA|TRBD1|TRBJ1-4|TRBV5-4
TGTGCCAGCAGCAGGACAGGGGGGGATGAAAAACTGTTTTTT
CASSRTGGDEKLFF
>NA|NA|TRBJ2-7|TRBV19
TGTGCCAGTAGTATGGGACTGGGGTCCTACGAGCAGTACTTC
CASSMGLGSYEQYF
>NA|TRBD1|TRBJ1-6|TRBV5-1
TGCGCCAGCAGCTTAGGGGACAGGGGTGGTTCACCCCTCCACTTT
CASSLGDRGGSPLHF
>NA|NA|TRBJ1-1|TRBV14
TGTGCCAGCAGCCAGGGCCGGTGGACTGAAGCTTTCTTT
CASSQGRWTEAFF